The 28 T cell receptor beta chains below come from one sample, sequenced in a study of cytomegalovirus exposure and HLA in healthy donors. Both 60 Vbeta primers and 13 Jbeta primers went into the PCR. Clones were sequenced by immunoSEQ multiplex PCR, and TCRdb holds only the in-frame ones, with some missing. The table records roughly 150,000 clones, more than 75% of them present only once. The sample was PBMCs. The receptors were gathered from a middle-aged woman in good health and CMV-seronegative.

The chain recombines TRBV4-2 with TRBJ2-2, with TRBD1 as a possible D gene (6 bases). Germline CDR1 reads LGHNA; CDR2 reads YNFKEQ. Trimming took 1 base from V and 0 from J, leaving 18 bases between them. This CDR3 spans 19 amino acids. The CDR3 spells CASSQVDRSRDSNTGELFF. The CDR3 DNA reads TGTGCCAGCAGCCAAGTAGACAGGAGTCGCGACTCGAACACCGGGGAGCTGTTTTTT.

This clone was seen a handful of times. This CDR3 reads CASSVNRGSEQETQYF. The CDR3 DNA reads as TGTGCCAGCAGCGTTAACCGTGGCAGCGAACAAGAGACCCAGTACTTC. The chain links TRBV9 to TRBJ2-5; no reliable D call. The length of the CDR3 is 16 residues. V was shortened by 2 bases and J by 2 bases, with 16 bases between the two germline ends. Germline CDR1 is SGDLS and CDR2 is YYNGEE.

The rearrangement links TRBV21-1 to TRBJ1-5; TRBD1 is taken as the D call from the table, unchecked against the DNA. TRBV21-1 is annotated as a pseudogene. The CDR3 runs 16 residues. The CDR3 DNA reads as TGTGCCAGCAGCAAAAATCAGGGGGCGCGGGAACAGCCCCAGCATTTT. Its translation: CASSKNQGAREQPQHF.

This sequence joins TRBV6-5 and TRBJ2-2; the D is unclear. CDR1 is MNHEY and CDR2 is SVGAGI in the germline V gene. Trimming cost V 5 bases and J 6 bases, with 10 bases left between them. The CDR3 covers 13 residues. CDR3 in DNA: TGTGCCAGCAGTGGAGAGTTTGCCGGGGAGCTGTTTTTT. It yields the protein CASSGEFAGELFF.

The chain employs TRBV13 and TRBJ1-6; weak D call: TRBD1 (6 bases). CDR3 size: 14 residues. Between the trimmed V and J ends, which lost 3 bases and 9 bases, there was a span of 12 bases. Germline loops: CDR1 PRHDT, CDR2 FYEKMQ (reference sequence). The CDR3 coding sequence is TGTGCCAGCAGCTTCGGACAGTCTGGTTCACCCCTCCACTTT. Amino acid sequence: CASSFGQSGSPLHF.

This clone has a handful of counts. The V gene is TRBV7-2, the J gene TRBJ2-7; unclear D gene. V was shortened by 5 bases and J by 6 bases, with 8 bases between the two germline ends. Germline loops: CDR1 SGHTA, CDR2 FQGNSA. The CDR3 runs 11 residues. CDR3 region: CASSRRGEQYF. CDR3 nucleotides: TGTGCCAGCAGCCGCCGAGGCGAGCAGTACTTC.

V usage is TRBV29-1 and J usage is TRBJ1-3; 10 positions match TRBD1. CDR1 and CDR2 (germline): SQVTM, ANQGSEA. The CDR3 contains 14 residues. The V and J ends lost 6 bases and 2 bases, in that order; junction bases with no gene match: 4. The CDR3 reads CSVDRGATGNTIYF. CDR3 nucleotide sequence: TGCAGCGTGGACAGGGGGGCTACTGGAAACACCATATATTTT.

The gene calls are TRBV6-1 and TRBJ1-2; D is unresolved. The CDR3 length is 14 residues. Trimming removed 3 bases at V and 5 bases at J, with 13 bases between. CDR1 is MNHNS, CDR2 SASEGT, per germline. The chain's CDR3 is CASSDVWEAYGYTF. CDR3 coding DNA: TGTGCCAGCAGTGACGTCTGGGAGGCATATGGCTACACCTTC.

The genes are TRBV12-5 and TRBJ1-2, with a possible D match to TRBD1 (5 bases). The V gene's germline CDR1 is LGHNT and CDR2 FRNRAP. V was cut by 5 bases and J by 0 bases, with 10 bases left in between. This CDR3 spans 14 amino acids. CDR3 nucleotide sequence: TGTGCTAGTGGTCGAGACAGTTCTAACTATGGCTACACCTTC. It codes for CASGRDSSNYGYTF.

Note on this clone: The junction does not match germline at one end; this may be a read error. The chain joins TRBV7-7 to TRBJ1-5; 9 bases map to TRBD1. The CDR3 is 15 amino acids. Germline V gives CDR1 SSHAT, CDR2 FNYEAQ (reference sequence). The CDR3 nucleotides are TGTGCTAGCATTCGAGGGACAGGGCTGGATCAGCCCCAGCATTTT. Translated: CASIRGTGLDQPQHF.

This rearrangement joins TRBV4-1 to TRBJ1-6; a possible D gene is TRBD1 (5 bases). The CDR3 runs 14 residues. Germline-derived CDR1 and CDR2 are MGHRA and YSYEKL. V lost 4 bases and J lost 8, with 12 bases in between. CDR3 amino acids: CASSRQMVDSPLHF. The CDR3 DNA reads as TGCGCCAGCAGCCGACAGATGGTGGATTCACCCCTCCACTTT.

V gene TRBV13 combines with J gene TRBJ2-1, with TRBD2 matching 12 bases. CDR1 is PRHDT, CDR2 FYEKMQ, per germline (reference sequence). The V and J ends lost 6 bases and 8 bases, in that order; junction bases with no gene match: 2. This CDR3 spans 13 amino acids. CDR3 residues: CASRTSGRDEQFF. The CDR3 nucleotides read TGTGCCAGCAGGACTAGCGGGAGAGATGAGCAGTTCTTC.

The chain couples TRBV18 to TRBJ2-7; TRBD2 matches at 9 bases. Trimming at V came to 0 bases and at J to 7 bases, leaving 10 bases not matched to a gene. CDR3 length equals 16 residues. CDR1 is KGHSH and CDR2 is LQKENI in the germline V gene. CDR3 nucleotides: TGTGCCAGCTCACCACCGACTGCGGGGGGGCGTAGGGAGCAGTACTTC. As protein: CASSPPTAGGRREQYF.

The V and J genes are TRBV28 and TRBJ1-6; possible D gene TRBD1, 5 bases. The length of the CDR3 is 15 residues. Trimming took 10 bases from V and 2 from J, leaving 15 bases between them. Germline V CDR1 and CDR2: MDHEN, SYDVKM. Written as DNA, the CDR3 is TGTGCCACTAAGGGGCAGAGAACCTATAATTCACCCCTCCACTTT. This gives the protein CATKGQRTYNSPLHF.

This clone was recorded a few times. The chain carries TRBV19 and TRBJ2-3; D possibly corresponds to TRBD1 (5 bases). The CDR3 is 14 amino acids. Germline assignment: CDR1 LNHDA and CDR2 SQIVND (reference sequence). With 1 base removed from V and 4 bases from J, the gap between germline ends came to 9 bases. CDR3 in amino acids: CASSIGMGPDTQYF. CDR3 nucleotides: TGTGCCAGTAGTATAGGGATGGGGCCAGATACGCAGTATTTT.

This sequence joins TRBV29-1 and TRBJ1-5, with 9 positions matching TRBD1. This CDR3 has 12 residues. The V and J ends lost 4 bases and 5 bases, in that order; junction bases with no gene match: 0. Germline CDR1 and CDR2: SQVTM and ANQGSEA. The CDR3 DNA follows: TGCAGCGTTGGGGACAGGGATCAGCCCCAGCATTTT. As protein: CSVGDRDQPQHF.

The chain links TRBV29-1 to TRBJ2-7, with 11 positions matching TRBD1. With 6 bases clipped from V and 5 bases from J, the junction kept 15 bases outside the gene matches. CDR1 is SQVTM and CDR2 is ANQGSEA in the germline V gene. The CDR3 is made up of 16 amino acids. The CDR3 nucleotides read TGCAGCGTCACCCTACCGGGACAGGGGGTTATGAACGAGCAGTACTTC. Protein product: CSVTLPGQGVMNEQYF.

The J gene is TRBJ1-2, the V gene TRBV7-2; 9 nucleotides align to TRBD1. This CDR3 has 13 amino acids. Trimming at V came to 4 bases and at J to 9 bases, leaving 6 bases not matched to a gene. Germline-derived CDR1 and CDR2 are SGHTA and FQGNSA. CDR3 in DNA: TGTGCCAGCAGCTCCGGGACAGGGAATCGCTACACCTTC. Protein sequence: CASSSGTGNRYTF.

CDR3 loop: CASSLVGGLGVNNEQFF. DNA of the CDR3: TGTGCCAGCAGCTTAGTGGGGGGGCTAGGTGTCAACAATGAGCAGTTCTTC. The gene calls are TRBV7-9 and TRBJ2-1; D is perhaps TRBD2 (7 bases). The germline V gene encodes CDR1 SEHNR and CDR2 FQNEAQ (reference sequence). The CDR3 has 17 amino acids. Trimming pared 1 base from V and 5 bases from J, leaving 18 bases between.

The chain links TRBV28 to TRBJ2-5; D is perhaps TRBD2 (5 bases). Near its end, the DNA agrees better with TRBJ2-7, so the J call may be wrong. The CDR3 loop spans 14 amino acids. The V gene's germline CDR1 is MDHEN and CDR2 SYDVKM. The chain's CDR3 is CASSSEGGTYEQYF. The CDR3 DNA follows: TGTGCCAGCAGTTCCGAGGGTGGAACCTACGAGCAGTACTTC.

In regard to this clone: At one of its ends the junction is not consistent with the germline gene, which may arise from a read error. The chain uses TRBV6-5 and TRBJ2-6, with D perhaps TRBD1 (5 bases). The CDR3 spans 13 residues. Germline lookup yields CDR1 MNHEY and CDR2 SVGAGI. The CDR3 loop is CASRQNGANGLTF. CDR3 nucleotides: TGTGCCAGTAGGCAAAATGGGGCCAACGGCCTGACTTTC.

The V call is TRBV9, the J call TRBJ2-3; no clear D gene. Germline V gene data show CDR1 as SGDLS and CDR2 as YYNGEE. Trimming left V 0 bases short and J 2 bases short, with 13 bases between. The CDR3 is 16 amino acids. The DNA of the CDR3 is TGTGCCAGCAGCGTAGGAGTAGGCGGTTTCACAGATACGCAGTATTTT. Amino acid sequence: CASSVGVGGFTDTQYF.

The chain carries TRBV5-1 and TRBJ2-7; 8 bases line up with TRBD1. Trimming took 2 bases from V and 2 from J; bases not matched to a gene: 6. The CDR3 contains 15 residues. Germline V gene lookup returns CDR1 SGHRS and CDR2 YFSETQ. The CDR3 protein is CASSLGRGRTYEQYF. Written as DNA, the CDR3 is TGCGCCAGCAGCTTAGGCAGGGGGCGGACCTACGAGCAGTACTTC.

The chain has TRBV7-2 and TRBJ2-3; maybe TRBD1 (6 bases). CDR1 and CDR2 (germline): SGHTA, FQGNSA. The CDR3 contains 16 residues. With 1 base removed from V and 7 bases from J, the gap between germline ends came to 18 bases. The CDR3 DNA reads TGTGCCAGCAGCTTAGTACGTTACGGAAGGGGGAATACGCAGTATTTT. Translation gives CASSLVRYGRGNTQYF.

The gene calls are TRBV2 and TRBJ1-2; possibly TRBD1 for D (6 bases). V was clipped by 5 bases and J by 0 bases, with 13 bases between them. The CDR3 extends over 15 amino acids. The germline gives CDR1 SNHLY, CDR2 FYNNEI. The chain's CDR3 is CASSPRTAANYGYTF. The CDR3, as DNA: TGTGCCAGCAGTCCCCGGACAGCAGCTAACTATGGCTACACCTTC.

The genes are TRBV29-1 and TRBJ2-1, with D possibly being TRBD1 (7 bases). V lost 4 bases, J lost 4 bases, and 14 bases lay in between. Germline CDR1 reads SQVTM; CDR2 reads ANQGSEA. This CDR3 spans 14 amino acids. CDR3 region: CSVGGGAGYNEQFF. CDR3 coding DNA: TGCAGCGTTGGAGGGGGCGCGGGGTACAATGAGCAGTTCTTC.

This clone is a singleton in its sample. This chain's CDR3 is CASGPQGLGDTIYF. The CDR3 bases are TGTGCCAGCGGCCCACAGGGCCTTGGGGACACCATATATTTT. This chain joins TRBV7-2 and TRBJ1-3, with D perhaps matching TRBD1 (6 bases). V dropped 8 bases and J dropped 8 bases, with 19 bases sitting between them. The CDR3 covers 14 residues. Germline-derived CDR1 and CDR2 are SGHTA and FQGNSA.

Details on this clone: This sample also contains other DNA sequences that code for the same CDR3. The chain recombines TRBV21-1 with TRBJ2-1; TRBD2, the table's D call, was not compared with the DNA. TRBV21-1 is a pseudogene. The CDR3 is 18 amino acids. CDR3 loop: CASSGPGLAGCSYNEQFF. CDR3 sequence (DNA): TGTGCCAGCAGCGGACCGGGACTAGCAGGATGCTCCTACAATGAGCAGTTCTTC.